This entry features one TCR beta chain sequence. A junction boundary mismatches the germline segment, possibly from a read error. Some clones are missing from TCRdb's copy, which holds only in-frame ones; the method was immunoSEQ multiplex PCR. The sample holds around 140,000 clones, around 93% seen once. The record originates from a study of T cell responses to AZD1222 COVID-19 vaccine. The CDR3 consists of 16 residues. CDR1 LGHNT and CDR2 FRNRAP come from the germline V gene. This sequence was found in an adult in good health. The chain links TRBV12-5 to TRBJ2-7; 10 nucleotides align to TRBD1. The source material was peripheral blood, sampled on day 0 of AZD1222 vaccination. This CDR3 reads CASSLSGQGKNYEQYF. CDR3 bases: TGTGCTAGTAGTTTATCGGGACAGGGGAAAAACTACGAGCAGTACTTC.